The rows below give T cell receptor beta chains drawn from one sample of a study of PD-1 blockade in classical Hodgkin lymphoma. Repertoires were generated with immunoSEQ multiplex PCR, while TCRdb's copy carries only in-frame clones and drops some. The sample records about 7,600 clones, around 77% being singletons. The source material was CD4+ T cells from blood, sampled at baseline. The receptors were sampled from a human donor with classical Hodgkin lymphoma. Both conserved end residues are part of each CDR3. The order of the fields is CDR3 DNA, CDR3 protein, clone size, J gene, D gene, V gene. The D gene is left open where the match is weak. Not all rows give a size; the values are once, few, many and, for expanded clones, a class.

CDR3nt: TGTGCCAGCAGTTGGCAGTCCTATGGCTACACCTTC
CDR3aa: CASSWQSYGYTF
abundance: .
j_gene: TRBJ1-2
d_gene: .
v_gene: TRBV28

CDR3nt: TGTGCCAGCCGAGTCGGGTGGGATGGCTACACCTTC
CDR3aa: CASRVGWDGYTF
abundance: large
j_gene: TRBJ1-2
d_gene: .
v_gene: TRBV2

CDR3nt: TGCGCCAGCAGGCCCGAGGACAGTACCTCCTATGGCTACACCTTC
CDR3aa: CASRPEDSTSYGYTF
abundance: .
j_gene: TRBJ1-2
d_gene: .
v_gene: TRBV10-1

CDR3nt: TGTGCCAGCAATAGCGGGGGCACAGATACGCAGTATTTT
CDR3aa: CASNSGGTDTQYF
abundance: .
j_gene: TRBJ2-3
d_gene: TRBD2
v_gene: TRBV7-2

CDR3nt: TGTGCCTGGAGTGTAGCCAGTCCCGACACCGGGGAGCTGTTTTTT
CDR3aa: CAWSVASPDTGELFF
abundance: .
j_gene: TRBJ2-2
d_gene: .
v_gene: TRBV30

CDR3nt: TGTGCCAGCACCCCTCCCGCCTCTGGAAACACCATATATTTT
CDR3aa: CASTPPASGNTIYF
abundance: .
j_gene: TRBJ1-3
d_gene: .
v_gene: TRBV28

CDR3nt: TGTGCCATCAGTGAGGCTCCGGGACTAGCGTTCTCTCGGAGCTCCTACAATGAGCAGTTCTTC
CDR3aa: CAISEAPGLAFSRSSYNEQFF
abundance: .
j_gene: TRBJ2-1
d_gene: TRBD2
v_gene: TRBV10-3

CDR3nt: TGTGCCAGCAGCACCTACCGGGACAGGTATTTCTCTGGGGCCAACGTCCTGACTTTC
CDR3aa: CASSTYRDRYFSGANVLTF
abundance: .
j_gene: TRBJ2-6
d_gene: TRBD1
v_gene: TRBV5-6

CDR3nt: TGCGCCAGCAGTGGTAGCGGGAGGGCCGCCTACGAGCAGTACTTC
CDR3aa: CASSGSGRAAYEQYF
abundance: few
j_gene: TRBJ2-7
d_gene: TRBD2
v_gene: TRBV10-1

CDR3nt: TGTGCCAGCAGCTTGAGGACAGGGCCCCAAGAGACCCAGTACTTC
CDR3aa: CASSLRTGPQETQYF
abundance: few
j_gene: TRBJ2-5
d_gene: TRBD1
v_gene: TRBV5-6

CDR3nt: TGTGCCAGCAGCTTGGCGGGGCTTCCTACGCAGTATTTT
CDR3aa: CASSLAGLPTQYF
abundance: .
j_gene: TRBJ2-3
d_gene: .
v_gene: TRBV5-4

CDR3nt: TGTGCCAGCAGCTTTCCGGGACAGGGGTTCACCCTCCACTTT
CDR3aa: CASSFPGQGFTLHF
abundance: .
j_gene: TRBJ1-6
d_gene: TRBD1
v_gene: TRBV5-6

CDR3nt: TGTGCCAGCTCACCACAGGACACCCAAACGAACTATGGCTACACCTTC
CDR3aa: CASSPQDTQTNYGYTF
abundance: .
j_gene: TRBJ1-2
d_gene: .
v_gene: TRBV18

CDR3nt: TGTGCCAGCTCACCACCGATGGGGACGGTGAACACTGAAGCTTTCTTT
CDR3aa: CASSPPMGTVNTEAFF
abundance: few
j_gene: TRBJ1-1
d_gene: .
v_gene: TRBV18

CDR3nt: TGTGCCAGCGGGACCCTAGTCCCCGGGGAGCTGTTTTTT
CDR3aa: CASGTLVPGELFF
abundance: .
j_gene: TRBJ2-2
d_gene: .
v_gene: TRBV6-6

CDR3nt: TGTGCCAGTGACCCCGGGGAGGGACCCAATGAGCAGTTCTTC
CDR3aa: CASDPGEGPNEQFF
abundance: .
j_gene: TRBJ2-1
d_gene: TRBD2
v_gene: TRBV19